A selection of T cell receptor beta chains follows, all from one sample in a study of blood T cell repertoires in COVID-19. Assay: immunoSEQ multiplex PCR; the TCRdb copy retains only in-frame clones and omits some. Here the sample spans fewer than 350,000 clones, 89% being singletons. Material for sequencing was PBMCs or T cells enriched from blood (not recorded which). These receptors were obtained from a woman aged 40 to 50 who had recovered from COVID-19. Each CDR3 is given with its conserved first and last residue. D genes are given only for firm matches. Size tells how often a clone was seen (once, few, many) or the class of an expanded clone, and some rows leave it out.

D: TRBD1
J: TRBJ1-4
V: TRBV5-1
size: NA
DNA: TGCGCCAGCAGCTTATCGGGACAGGGGAATGAAAAACTGTTTTTT
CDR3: CASSLSGQGNEKLFF

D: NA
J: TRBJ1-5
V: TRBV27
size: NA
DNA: TGTGCCAGCAGTCCCGTCGAGGGCCAGGACAGCCAGCCCCAGCATTTT
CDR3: CASSPVEGQDSQPQHF

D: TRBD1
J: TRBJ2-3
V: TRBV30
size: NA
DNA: TGTGCCTGGAGTGTGGGACAGGGTACCCGCACAGATACGCAGTATTTT
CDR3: CAWSVGQGTRTDTQYF

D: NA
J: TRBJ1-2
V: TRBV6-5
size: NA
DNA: TGTGCCAGCAGGAAACAGGGTACGAACTATGGCTACACCTTC
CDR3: CASRKQGTNYGYTF

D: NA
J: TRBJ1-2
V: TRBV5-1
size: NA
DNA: TGCGCCAGCAGCTTGGACGGGACTAACTATGGCTACACCTTC
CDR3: CASSLDGTNYGYTF

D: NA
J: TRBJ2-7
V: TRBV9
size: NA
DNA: TGTGCCAGCAGCGGGTCAGGGGGGAGTTCGGGCGAGCAGTACTTC
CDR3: CASSGSGGSSGEQYF

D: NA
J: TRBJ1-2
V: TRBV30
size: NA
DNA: TGTGCCTGGGGTAGGGGCGGATTCTATGGCTACACCTTC
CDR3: CAWGRGGFYGYTF

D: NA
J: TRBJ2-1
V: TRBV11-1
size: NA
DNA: TGTGCCAGCAGCAAAGGGCCAGGACTTCCACCCAATGAGCAGTTCTTC
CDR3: CASSKGPGLPPNEQFF

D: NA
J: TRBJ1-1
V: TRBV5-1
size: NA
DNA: TGCGCCAGCAGCTTGCCCCCTCCTGACAGATACACTGAAGCTTTCTTT
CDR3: CASSLPPPDRYTEAFF

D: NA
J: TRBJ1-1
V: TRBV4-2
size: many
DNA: TGTGCCAGCAGCCAAGATGGAGGGACTGAAGCTTTCTTT
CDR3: CASSQDGGTEAFF

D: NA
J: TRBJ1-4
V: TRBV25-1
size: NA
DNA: TGTGCCAGCAGTTACGGAGGGCAGGGCGATGAAAAACTGTTTTTT
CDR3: CASSYGGQGDEKLFF

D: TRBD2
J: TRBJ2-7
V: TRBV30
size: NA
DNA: TGTGCCTGGAGTGTAGGATGGACTAGCGGGAGGGCGAACGAGCAGTACTTC
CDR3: CAWSVGWTSGRANEQYF

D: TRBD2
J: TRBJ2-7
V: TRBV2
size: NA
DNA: TGTGCCAGCAGAGGGACTAGCGGACTCTACGAGCAGTACTTC
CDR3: CASRGTSGLYEQYF

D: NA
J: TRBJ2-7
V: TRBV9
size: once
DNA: TGTGCCAGCACCCCTGGGGCTTCCCTCCCGTACGAGCAGTACTTC
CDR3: CASTPGASLPYEQYF

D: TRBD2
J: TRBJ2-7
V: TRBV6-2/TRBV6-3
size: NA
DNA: TGTGCCAGCAGTTTAGTTGGACTAGCGGGCCCCAGGCAGTACTTC
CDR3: CASSLVGLAGPRQYF

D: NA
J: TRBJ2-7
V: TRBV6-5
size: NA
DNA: TGTGCCAGCAGTTACTCAAGTAGGACAGTCTACGAGCAGTACTTC
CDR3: CASSYSSRTVYEQYF

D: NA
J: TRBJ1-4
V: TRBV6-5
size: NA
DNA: TGTGCCAGCAGTACTCACAGAGCAACTAATGAAAAACTGTTTTTT
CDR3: CASSTHRATNEKLFF

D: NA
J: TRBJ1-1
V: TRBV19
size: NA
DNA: TGTGCCAGCACCCGAAGGGGCCGCGCACTTAACACTGAAGCTTTCTTT
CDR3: CASTRRGRALNTEAFF

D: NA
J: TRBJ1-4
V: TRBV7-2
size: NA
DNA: TGTGCCAGCAGCTTAGTAGGGGGGGCCGGTGAAAAACTGTTTTTT
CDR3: CASSLVGGAGEKLFF

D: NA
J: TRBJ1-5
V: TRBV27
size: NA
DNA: TGTGCCAGCAGTCAACAGGGTATCGGCAATCAGCCCCAGCATTTT
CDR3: CASSQQGIGNQPQHF

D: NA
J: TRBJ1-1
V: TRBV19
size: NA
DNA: TGTGCCAGTAGTATACAGCGGAACACTGAAGCTTTCTTT
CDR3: CASSIQRNTEAFF

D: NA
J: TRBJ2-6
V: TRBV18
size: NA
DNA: TGTGCCAGCTCACCAGGAGGCTCTGGGGCCAACGTCCTGACTTTC
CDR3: CASSPGGSGANVLTF

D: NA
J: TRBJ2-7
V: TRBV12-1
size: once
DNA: TGTGCCAGCAGCCAGACGGGACAGGGCTCCTATTACGAGCAGTACTTC
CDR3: CASSQTGQGSYYEQYF

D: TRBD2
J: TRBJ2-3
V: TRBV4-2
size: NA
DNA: TGTGCCAGCAGCCGCCAAATAGCCCGGGGGGGCAGCGCAGATACGCAGTATTTT
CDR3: CASSRQIARGGSADTQYF

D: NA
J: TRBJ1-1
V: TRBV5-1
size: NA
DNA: TGCGCCAGCAGCCCGGGAGAACCGAACACTGAAGCTTTCTTT
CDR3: CASSPGEPNTEAFF